These 31 T cell receptor beta chains were sequenced from one sample in a study of blood T cell repertoires in COVID-19. Generated by immunoSEQ multiplex PCR, the TCRdb table keeps only in-frame clones and is missing some. The sample carries 25,000 to 35,000 clones, about 85% recorded once. The source material was peripheral blood. These TCRs come from a human donor in a cohort sampled during active COVID-19.

The CDR3 sequence is CAWSVWTGVIEQYF. The CDR3 DNA reads as TGTGCCTGGAGTGTGTGGACAGGGGTGATCGAGCAGTACTTC. V and J are TRBV30 and TRBJ2-7; 9 nucleotides line up with TRBD1. Germline V gene sequence: CDR1 GTSNPN, CDR2 SVGIG (reference sequence). Losses at the gene ends were 0 bases for V and 6 bases for J; bases not matched to a gene: 6. The CDR3 totals 14 residues.

The chain carries TRBV14 and TRBJ1-2; D remains ambiguous. From germline, CDR1 is SGHDN and CDR2 FVKESK. The CDR3 totals 14 residues. V dropped 1 base and J dropped 2 bases, with 8 bases sitting between them. This chain's CDR3 is CASSQVALNYGYTF. The CDR3 region has the DNA TGTGCCAGCAGCCAAGTTGCGCTAAACTATGGCTACACCTTC. Full variable domain (rest looked up from reference TRBV14 and TRBJ1-2): EAGVTQFPSHSVIEKGQTVTLRCDPISGHDNLYWYRRVMGKEIKFLLHFVKESKQDESGMPNNRFLAERTGGTYSTLKVQPAELEDSGVYFCASSQVALNYGYTFGSGTRLTVV.

The rearrangement links TRBV15 to TRBJ1-2; D might be TRBD1 (5 bases). The CDR3 is 14 residues long. V lost 0 bases and J 8 bases, leaving 13 bases between the germline ends. Looked up from germline, CDR1 is LNHNV and CDR2 is YYDKDF (reference sequence). This CDR3 reads CATSRDMAGLGYTF. The CDR3 DNA follows: TGTGCCACCAGCAGAGATATGGCAGGGCTAGGCTACACCTTC.

The genes are TRBV19 and TRBJ2-7, with TRBD1 matching over 8 bases. The ends lost 5 bases at V and 1 base at J; junction bases unmatched: 7. Germline assignment: CDR1 LNHDA and CDR2 SQIVND (reference sequence). The CDR3 length is 15 residues. The CDR3 coding sequence is TGTGCCAGTAGTGCCCGGACAGGGAATTCCTACGAGCAGTACTTC. Translated: CASSARTGNSYEQYF. The complete variable domain, with remaining parts taken from reference TRBV19 and TRBJ2-7, reads DGGITQSPKYLFRKEGQNVTLSCEQNLNHDAMYWYRQDPGQGLRLIYYSQIVNDFQKGDIAEGYSVSREKKESFPLTVTSAQKNPTAFYLCASSARTGNSYEQYFGPGTRLTVT.

The V gene is TRBV6-5, the J gene TRBJ2-7; 7 nucleotides line up with TRBD2. Trimming removed 8 bases from V and 2 bases from J; junction bases left unmatched: 3. Germline assignment: CDR1 MNHEY and CDR2 SVGAGI. The CDR3 spans 12 residues. CDR3 residues: CASQLAPYEQYF. The DNA of the CDR3 is TGTGCCAGCCAACTAGCGCCCTACGAGCAGTACTTC.

The chain joins TRBV11-2 to TRBJ2-7, with D perhaps matching TRBD1 (5 bases). V lost 3 bases and J lost 2, with 8 bases in between. There are 13 residues in the CDR3. Germline V gene data show CDR1 as SGHAT and CDR2 as FQNNGV. Written as DNA, the CDR3 is TGTGCCAGCAGCTTGGCAGGGCCCTACGAGCAGTACTTC. Its protein is CASSLAGPYEQYF.

This chain joins TRBV18 and TRBJ1-2; TRBD1 might be the D (5 bases). Germline V gene sequence: CDR1 KGHSH, CDR2 LQKENI. Trimming left V 3 bases short and J 8 bases short, with 19 bases between. The CDR3 is 15 residues long. The CDR3 protein is CASSPPGGAEKGYTF. CDR3 nucleotides: TGTGCCAGCTCACCCCCCGGAGGGGCGGAGAAGGGCTACACCTTC.

This clone was counted once. V usage is TRBV18 and J usage is TRBJ2-5; D possibly corresponds to TRBD2 (5 bases). Trimming removed 3 bases at V and 4 bases at J, with 15 bases between. From germline, CDR1 is KGHSH and CDR2 LQKENI. The CDR3 extends over 15 amino acids. The CDR3 DNA sequence: TGTGCCAGCTCACCCCAAGGAGGAGTCGGAGAGACCCAGTACTTC. It translates to CASSPQGGVGETQYF.

The chain couples TRBV5-1 to TRBJ1-2; D gene uncertain. Germline V gene data show CDR1 as SGHRS and CDR2 as YFSETQ. V shed 0 bases and J shed 2 bases, with 11 bases lying between them. CDR3 size: 15 residues. CDR3 DNA: TGCGCCAGCAGCTTGGCTTGGAGGGCAAACTATGGCTACACCTTC. Amino acid sequence: CASSLAWRANYGYTF.

The chain uses TRBV28 and TRBJ1-1; TRBD1 might be the D (5 bases). CDR1 and CDR2 (germline): MDHEN, SYDVKM. The ends were cut back, 0 bases at V and 3 bases at J, with 11 bases in the middle. CDR3 length equals 15 residues. CDR3 coding DNA: TGTGCCAGCAGTTTATGGGGGGGACCGTACACTGAAGCTTTCTTT. Translating it yields CASSLWGGPYTEAFF.

The chain couples TRBV28 to TRBJ2-3, with a tentative D call TRBD2 (6 bases). V was clipped by 7 bases and J by 2 bases, with 16 bases between them. Germline CDR1 is MDHEN and CDR2 is SYDVKM. This CDR3 spans 15 amino acids. CDR3 nucleotides: TGTGCCAGCAAGGGGTCGGGGGAGTACACAGATACGCAGTATTTT. It specifies CASKGSGEYTDTQYF.

The CDR3, as DNA: TGTGCCATCAGTGAGCCGGACAGGAACACTGAAGCTTTCTTT. Translated: CAISEPDRNTEAFF. V is TRBV10-3 and J is TRBJ1-1, with a weak D call TRBD1 (6 bases). This CDR3 contains 14 residues. The V end was cut by 2 bases, the J end by 1 base, with 8 bases between. The germline CDR1 and CDR2 sequences are ENHRY and SYGVKD.

The genes are TRBV19 and TRBJ2-2; D might be TRBD1 (6 bases). V lost 4 bases and J lost 1, with 7 bases in between. This CDR3 is built from 14 residues. Germline V CDR1 and CDR2: LNHDA, SQIVND (reference sequence). CDR3 sequence (DNA): TGTGCCAGTAGTAGCAGGGGGAACACCGGGGAGCTGTTTTTT. Residues: CASSSRGNTGELFF. The full variable domain, completed using reference TRBV19 and TRBJ2-2, is DGGITQSPKYLFRKEGQNVTLSCEQNLNHDAMYWYRQDPGQGLRLIYYSQIVNDFQKGDIAEGYSVSREKKESFPLTVTSAQKNPTAFYLCASSSRGNTGELFFGEGSRLTVL.

This clone showed up just a few times. The V gene is TRBV18, the J gene TRBJ2-1; D gene uncertain. Trimming cost V 6 bases and J 7 bases, with 10 bases left between them. Germline CDR1 is KGHSH and CDR2 is LQKENI. This CDR3 region has 12 residues. The CDR3: CASSYGRNEQFF. The CDR3 DNA follows: TGTGCCAGCTCCTACGGTCGGAATGAGCAGTTCTTC.

V gene TRBV18 combines with J gene TRBJ1-1; weak D call: TRBD1 (5 bases). The germline V and J ends were trimmed by 6 bases and 2 bases, with 16 bases remaining between them. This CDR3 has 15 residues. CDR1 is KGHSH and CDR2 is LQKENI in the germline V gene. The CDR3 here is CASSQPDRTNTEAFF. CDR3 nucleotide sequence: TGTGCCAGCTCCCAACCCGACAGAACTAACACTGAAGCTTTCTTT.

This sequence joins TRBV7-6 and TRBJ2-5; TRBD2 aligns across 12 bases. CDR1 SGHVS and CDR2 FNYEAQ come from the germline V gene. The V gene end was trimmed by 3 bases and the J gene end by 6 bases; junction bases not matched to a gene: 5. This CDR3 contains 15 residues. CDR3 coding DNA: TGTGCCAGCAGCTTCCTAGCGGGGGGGCCTCAGACCCAGTACTTC. Its protein product is CASSFLAGGPQTQYF.

The V call is TRBV20-1, the J call TRBJ2-3; tentatively, D is TRBD1 (6 bases). V was pared by 3 bases and J by 3 bases, with 13 bases between. The CDR3 runs 14 residues. Germline CDR1 reads DFQATT; CDR2 reads SNEGSKA (reference sequence). The CDR3 nucleotides read TGCAGTGCTAGTTTCCAGGGGCGTACAGATACGCAGTATTTT. This sequence encodes CSASFQGRTDTQYF.

J is TRBJ2-7 and V is TRBV4-3, with D tentatively TRBD2 (6 bases). V lost 5 bases and J lost 7, with 24 bases in between. Germline CDR1 reads LGHNA; CDR2 reads YSLEER. This CDR3 is built from 16 residues. The CDR3 DNA is TGCGCCAGCAGCTCCGGGGGTGGGTGGAGGGGAAGTGAGCAGTACTTC. Its translation is CASSSGGGWRGSEQYF.

J is TRBJ2-7 and V is TRBV3-1 (or the pseudogene TRBV3-2), with TRBD2 matching over 11 bases. The V gene's germline CDR1 is LGHDT and CDR2 YNNKEL (reference sequence). CDR3 length: 14 residues. The trim removed 6 bases at V and 2 bases at J, leaving 3 bases unmatched. The CDR3 region is CASRLAGGTYEQYF. DNA of the CDR3: TGTGCCAGCAGGTTAGCGGGGGGGACCTACGAGCAGTACTTC.

J is TRBJ2-5 and V is TRBV27, with D hard to call. CDR1 and CDR2 (germline): MNHEY, SMNVEV (reference sequence). With 3 bases removed from V and 5 bases from J, the gap between germline ends came to 10 bases. The CDR3 is made up of 13 amino acids. CDR3 nucleotides: TGTGCCAGCAGTTTGAGCCTGGTGGAGACCCAGTACTTC. Amino acid sequence: CASSLSLVETQYF.

This chain connects TRBV29-1 to TRBJ2-4; tentative D call: TRBD2 (5 bases). The V and J ends lost 7 bases and 8 bases respectively, with 9 bases between them. The length of the CDR3 is 10 residues. CDR1 is SQVTM and CDR2 is ANQGSEA in the germline V gene. The CDR3 region is CSGGLDIQYF. The CDR3, as DNA: TGCAGCGGAGGGCTGGACATTCAGTACTTC.

The J gene is TRBJ2-1, the V gene TRBV19; a weak D match, TRBD1 (6 bases). CDR3 length equals 15 residues. CDR1 and CDR2 (germline): LNHDA, SQIVND (reference sequence). V was shortened by 3 bases and J by 5 bases, with 14 bases between the two germline ends. CDR3 coding DNA: TGTGCCAGTAGTATTGGGTGGACAGTGAACAATGAGCAGTTCTTC. Encoded protein: CASSIGWTVNNEQFF.

This chain's CDR3 is CASSPGGGRETQYF. CDR3 nucleotides: TGCGCCAGCAGCCCCGGGGGGGGCAGGGAGACCCAGTACTTC. The chain uses TRBV5-1 and TRBJ2-5, with 8 bases aligning to TRBD2. Germline CDR1 and CDR2: SGHRS and YFSETQ. CDR3 size: 14 residues. V lost 4 bases, J lost 5 bases, and 7 bases stayed unmatched.

The chain combines TRBV15 with TRBJ2-7; the match to TRBD1 covers 9 bases. The ends lost 5 bases at V and 4 bases at J; junction bases unmatched: 9. CDR1 is LNHNV, CDR2 YYDKDF, per germline (reference sequence). The CDR3 totals 15 residues. The CDR3 nucleotides read TGTGCCACCAGCTCCCAAGGGACAGGGCTGTACGAGCAGTACTTC. It encodes CATSSQGTGLYEQYF. Based on the CDR3 plus reference TRBV15 and TRBJ2-7, the full variable domain is DAMVIQNPRYQVTQFGKPVTLSCSQTLNHNVMYWYQQKSSQAPKLLFHYYDKDFNNEADTPDNFQSRRPNTSFCFLDIRSPGLGDTAMYLCATSSQGTGLYEQYFGPGTRLTVT.

The chain joins TRBV6-1 to TRBJ1-5; D is unclear. Trimming removed 2 bases at V and 5 bases at J, with 10 bases between. The CDR3 is 14 residues long. In germline, CDR1 is MNHNS, CDR2 SASEGT. The CDR3 loop is CASSENPGDQPQHF. As DNA, the CDR3 is TGTGCCAGCAGTGAAAACCCGGGTGATCAGCCCCAGCATTTT.

This chain uses TRBV6-6 with TRBJ1-2; TRBD1 might be the D (6 bases). CDR3 length equals 16 residues. Germline values: CDR1 MNHNY, CDR2 SVGAGI (reference sequence). V gave up 5 bases and J gave up 7 bases, with 23 bases separating them. In DNA form, the CDR3 reads TGTGCCAGCAGTCCTCTAGAGGAGTTAGGACAGTCTGGCTACACCTTC. It specifies CASSPLEELGQSGYTF.

This chain uses TRBV11-3 with TRBJ1-2, with 8 bases fitting TRBD1. J lost 7 bases, V lost 4 bases, and 8 bases had no gene match. Germline CDR1 reads SGHNT; CDR2 reads YENEEA. The CDR3 contains 14 residues. The CDR3 spells CASSSRQGRGGYTF. CDR3 DNA sequence: TGTGCCAGCAGCTCTCGACAGGGGCGGGGTGGCTACACCTTC.

This clone appeared once. The DNA of the CDR3 is TGTGCCAGCAGCGTAGCTCCACAGGGGGCTAGAAAACTGTTTTTT. Protein product: CASSVAPQGARKLFF. The chain carries TRBV9 and TRBJ1-4; the match to TRBD1 covers 9 bases. This CDR3 is built from 15 residues. J gave up 10 bases and V 0 bases, and 7 bases lay outside the gene matches. Germline V CDR1 and CDR2: SGDLS, YYNGEE.

This chain uses TRBV19 with TRBJ2-3, with D perhaps matching TRBD2 (5 bases). Germline assignment: CDR1 LNHDA and CDR2 SQIVND (reference sequence). The CDR3 consists of 14 residues. The V end lost 8 bases, the J end lost 6 bases, and 18 bases lay between the germline ends. This chain's CDR3 is CASGHTRAPDTQYF. DNA for the CDR3: TGTGCCAGTGGCCATACGCGGGCGCCCGATACGCAGTATTTT.

The CDR3 loop reads CASSPRDTGELFF. CDR3 DNA sequence: TGTGCCAGTAGTCCCCGGGACACCGGGGAGCTGTTTTTT. V usage is TRBV19 and J usage is TRBJ2-2; D is unclear. From germline, CDR1 is LNHDA and CDR2 SQIVND (reference sequence). CDR3 length: 13 amino acids. V dropped 5 bases and J dropped 3 bases, with 7 bases sitting between them.

This chain connects TRBV5-4 to TRBJ1-1; 7 nucleotides match TRBD1. This CDR3 spans 17 amino acids. Losses at the gene ends were 0 bases for V and 4 bases for J; bases not matched to a gene: 12. CDR1 is SGHNT, CDR2 YYREEE, per germline (reference sequence). The CDR3 sequence: CASSLAPGQPGTTEAFF. CDR3 coding DNA: TGTGCCAGCAGCTTGGCCCCGGGACAGCCGGGGACCACTGAAGCTTTCTTT.